This TCR beta chain was found in a study of T cell responses to AZD1222 COVID-19 vaccine. The method was immunoSEQ multiplex PCR; TCRdb's version includes in-frame clones alone and lacks a portion of them. The sample includes 150,000 to 200,000 clones, roughly 93% of them seen just once. Germline V gene sequence: CDR1 MNHEY, CDR2 SMNVEV (reference sequence). CDR3 length: 13 residues. V shed 6 bases and J shed 5 bases, with 11 bases lying between them. This sequence joins TRBV27 and TRBJ2-4, with D unclear. This TCR was recovered from an adult in good health. The sample here was peripheral blood, taken on day 0 of AZD1222 vaccination. The CDR3 sequence is CASRTNGQNIQYF. CDR3 DNA: TGTGCCAGCAGAACGAACGGCCAAAACATTCAGTACTTC.